Following are 5 T cell receptor beta chains from one sample sequenced in a study of beta chain features in type 1 diabetes. Of the isolated RNA, all was reverse transcribed, and so the sequenced material was expressed TCRB transcripts. Clones were read by immunoSEQ multiplex PCR, and TCRdb kept only the in-frame ones, dropping some. The sample lists approximately 140,000 clones; under 60% were seen once. The sequencing sample was made of Tregs from blood. All receptors derive from a man aged 18 to 30 in good health.

The chain carries TRBV4-3 and TRBJ2-7, with D possibly being TRBD1 (6 bases). This CDR3 is 14 amino acids long. V lost 2 bases, J lost 2 bases, and 10 bases lay in between. Germline values: CDR1 LGHNA, CDR2 YSLEER. The DNA of the CDR3 is TGCGCCAGCAGCCAAACAGGGTATGCCTACGAGCAGTACTTC. As protein: CASSQTGYAYEQYF.

The chain combines TRBV6-1 with TRBJ1-1, with D unresolved. The CDR3 has 14 residues. Trimming shortened V by 1 base and J by 0 bases, and 6 bases separated the two germline ends. Germline lookup yields CDR1 MNHNS and CDR2 SASEGT. The CDR3 region is CASSEVRMNTEAFF. Written as DNA, the CDR3 is TGTGCCAGCAGTGAAGTTCGTATGAACACTGAAGCTTTCTTT.

This clone has a handful of counts. This chain connects TRBV29-1 to TRBJ1-6, with TRBD1 matching over 8 bases. The CDR3 spans 13 residues. The germline CDR1 and CDR2 sequences are SQVTM and ANQGSEA. V trimming: 7 bases; J trimming: 10 bases; junction bases outside the gene matches: 9. Here the CDR3 DNA reads TGCAGCGCAGCAGGGGGCCTCGGGTCACCCCTCCACTTT. Its protein is CSAAGGLGSPLHF.

The V gene is TRBV6-6, the J gene TRBJ2-2; possibly TRBD2 for D (6 bases). The CDR3 is 13 residues long. The V end lost 5 bases, the J end lost 4 bases, and 8 bases lay between the germline ends. CDR1 is MNHNY and CDR2 is SVGAGI in the germline V gene (reference sequence). The CDR3 loop reads CASSAGGTGELFF. CDR3 sequence (DNA): TGTGCCAGCAGTGCCGGGGGCACCGGGGAGCTGTTTTTT.

This chain uses TRBV6-5 with TRBJ1-5, with 8 bases fitting TRBD1. V gave up 4 bases and J gave up 3 bases; unmatched junction bases: 8. The germline V gene has CDR1 MNHEY and CDR2 SVGAGI. The CDR3 runs 16 residues. The CDR3 spells CASSSGQGFTNQPQHF. The CDR3 nucleotides are TGTGCCAGCAGTTCCGGACAGGGCTTTACCAATCAGCCCCAGCATTTT.